This T cell receptor (beta chain) was recorded in a study of T cells in localized non-small cell lung cancer. Findings and caveats of the study: Researchers found a median approximately 60 of the top 100 tumor clones in adjacent lung. Heterogeneity is still possible, as just one tumor region was sequenced. Patients showing higher blood T cell density tended to see longer overall survival.

This clone was found a few times. Its antigen is as yet unknown. TCRdb keeps only in-frame clones here, not all; method: immunoSEQ multiplex PCR. The table includes some 4,500 clones, approximately 29% detected once. The material sequenced was lung tumor tissue, taken before any cancer treatment. The sequence came from a man aged 35-69 years with stage III squamous cell lung carcinoma.

DNA for the CDR3: TGTGCCAGCAGCCCGCAGGACAGGCCTGAAAAACTGTTTTTT. It translates to CASSPQDRPEKLFF. The rearrangement joins TRBV11-3 to TRBJ1-4; 7 bases agree with TRBD1. The trim removed 5 bases at V and 7 bases at J, leaving 7 bases unmatched. The germline CDR1 and CDR2 sequences are SGHNT and YENEEA. The CDR3 runs to 14 residues.